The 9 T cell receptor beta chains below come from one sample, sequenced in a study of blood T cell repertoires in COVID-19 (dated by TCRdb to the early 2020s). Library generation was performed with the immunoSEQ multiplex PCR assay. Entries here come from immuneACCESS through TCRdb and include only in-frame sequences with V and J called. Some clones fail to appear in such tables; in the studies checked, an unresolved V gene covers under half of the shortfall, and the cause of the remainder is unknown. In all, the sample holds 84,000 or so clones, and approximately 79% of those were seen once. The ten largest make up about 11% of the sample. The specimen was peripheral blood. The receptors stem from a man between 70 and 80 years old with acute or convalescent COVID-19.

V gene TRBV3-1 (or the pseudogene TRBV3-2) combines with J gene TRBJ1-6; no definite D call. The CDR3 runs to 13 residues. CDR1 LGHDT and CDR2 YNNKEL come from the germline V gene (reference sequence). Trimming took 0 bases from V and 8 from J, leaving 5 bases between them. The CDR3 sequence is CASSQDRDSPLHF. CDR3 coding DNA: TGTGCCAGCAGCCAAGACCGGGATTCACCCCTCCACTTT.

The CDR3: CACASSGGTDTQYF. CDR3 coding DNA: TGTGCCTGCGCCAGTAGCGGGGGGACAGATACGCAGTATTTT. The chain has TRBV30 and TRBJ2-3, with TRBD2 matching 10 bases. The CDR3 has 14 residues. With V trimmed by 6 bases and J by 3 bases, 6 bases remained unmatched. CDR1 is GTSNPN and CDR2 is SVGIG in the germline V gene (reference sequence).

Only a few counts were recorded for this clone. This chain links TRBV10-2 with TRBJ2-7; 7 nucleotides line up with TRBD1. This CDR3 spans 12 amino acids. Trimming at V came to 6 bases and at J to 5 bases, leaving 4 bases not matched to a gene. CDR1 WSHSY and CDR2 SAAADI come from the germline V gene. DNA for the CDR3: TGCGCCAGCAGCAAGGACAGGAACGAGCAGTACTTC. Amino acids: CASSKDRNEQYF.

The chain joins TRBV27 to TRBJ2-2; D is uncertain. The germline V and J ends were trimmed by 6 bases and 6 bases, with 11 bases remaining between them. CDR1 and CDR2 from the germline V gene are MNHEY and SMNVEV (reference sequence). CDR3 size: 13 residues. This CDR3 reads CASSLIAAGELFF. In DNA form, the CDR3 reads TGTGCCAGCAGCCTAATTGCCGCCGGGGAGCTGTTTTTT.

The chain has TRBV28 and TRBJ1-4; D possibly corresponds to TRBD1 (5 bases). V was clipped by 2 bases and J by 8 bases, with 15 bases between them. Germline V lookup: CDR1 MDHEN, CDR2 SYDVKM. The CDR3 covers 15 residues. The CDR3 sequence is CASSLGREGREKLFF. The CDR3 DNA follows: TGTGCCAGCAGTTTAGGAAGGGAGGGGAGAGAAAAACTGTTTTTT.

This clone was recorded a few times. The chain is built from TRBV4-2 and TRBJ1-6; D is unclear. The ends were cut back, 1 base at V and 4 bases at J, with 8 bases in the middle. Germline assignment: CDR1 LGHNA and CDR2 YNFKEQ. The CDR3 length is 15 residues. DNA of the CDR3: TGTGCCAGCAGCCAAGTGGAGGCTTATAATTCACCCCTCCACTTT. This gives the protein CASSQVEAYNSPLHF.

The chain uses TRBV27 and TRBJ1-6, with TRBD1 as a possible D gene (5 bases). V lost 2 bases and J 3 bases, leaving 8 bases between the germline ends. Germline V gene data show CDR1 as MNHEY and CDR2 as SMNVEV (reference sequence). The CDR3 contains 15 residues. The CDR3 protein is CASSLRGFYNSPLHF. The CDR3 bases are TGTGCCAGCAGTTTACGGGGGTTCTATAATTCACCCCTCCACTTT.

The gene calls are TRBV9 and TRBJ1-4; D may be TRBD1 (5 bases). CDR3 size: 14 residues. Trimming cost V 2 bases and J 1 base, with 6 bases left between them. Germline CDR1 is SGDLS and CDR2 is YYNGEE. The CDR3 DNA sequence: TGTGCCAGCAGCGTGGGGGGAACTAATGAAAAACTGTTTTTT. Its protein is CASSVGGTNEKLFF.

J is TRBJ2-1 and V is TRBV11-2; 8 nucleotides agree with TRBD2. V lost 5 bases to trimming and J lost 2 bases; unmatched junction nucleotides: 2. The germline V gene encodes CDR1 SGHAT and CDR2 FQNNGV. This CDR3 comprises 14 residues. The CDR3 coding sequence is TGTGCCAGCAGCCGGGGGGGGACCTACAATGAGCAGTTCTTC. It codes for CASSRGGTYNEQFF.